One and the same sample provided the 19 T cell receptor beta chains below, sequenced in a study of shared clonotypes between healthy human individuals. Method: immunoSEQ multiplex PCR; TCRdb's copy keeps in-frame clones and lacks some. Of 450,000 to 500,000 clones in the sample, about 85% were seen once. The sample was PBMCs. The receptors come from a woman aged 40 to 50 in good health. Some clones in this sample may be carry-over from other donors' samples.

This chain joins TRBV7-9 and TRBJ1-1; D is unresolved. The CDR3 is 12 amino acids. Germline V gives CDR1 SEHNR, CDR2 FQNEAQ (reference sequence). The V end was cut by 2 bases, the J end by 6 bases, with 7 bases between. The CDR3 loop reads CASSLRVPEAFF. The CDR3 DNA is TGTGCCAGCAGCTTACGGGTGCCTGAAGCTTTCTTT. The entire variable domain, with the rest obtained from reference TRBV7-9 and TRBJ1-1, is as follows: DTGVSQNPRHKITKRGQNVTFRCDPISEHNRLYWYRQTLGQGPEFLTYFQNEAQLEKSRLLSDRFSAERPKGSFSTLEIQRTEQGDSAMYLCASSLRVPEAFFGQGTRLTVV.

In this sample, this clone turned up once. The chain couples TRBV5-4 to TRBJ2-3; a possible D gene is TRBD1 (7 bases). CDR1 is SGHNT, CDR2 YYREEE, per germline (reference sequence). The CDR3 spans 15 residues. The V and J ends lost 6 bases and 1 base respectively, with 15 bases between them. The CDR3 nucleotides are TGTGCCAGCAAACTGGAGGGGGCCGGCACAGATACGCAGTATTTT. It yields the protein CASKLEGAGTDTQYF.

The chain is built from TRBV9 and TRBJ2-5; D call uncertain. CDR3 length: 13 amino acids. In germline, CDR1 is SGDLS, CDR2 YYNGEE. Trimming removed 8 bases from V and 5 bases from J, with 16 bases in between. CDR3 sequence reads: CASSSVFGETQYF. In DNA form, the CDR3 reads TGTGCCAGTTCATCCGTGTTTGGTGAGACCCAGTACTTC.

The gene calls are TRBV7-9 and TRBJ2-4; D might be TRBD1 (6 bases). Germline values: CDR1 SEHNR, CDR2 FQNEAQ (reference sequence). With 1 base removed from V and 7 bases from J, the gap between germline ends came to 11 bases. The CDR3 runs to 14 residues. The CDR3 region has the DNA TGTGCCAGCAGCTTAGAGCTGGGGGCGAACATTCAGTACTTC. This translates into CASSLELGANIQYF.

The J gene is TRBJ1-3, the V gene TRBV6-5; no reliable D call. The V and J ends lost 2 bases and 0 bases respectively, with 11 bases between them. Germline V gives CDR1 MNHEY, CDR2 SVGAGI. This CDR3 is built from 16 residues. The CDR3 nucleotides read TGTGCCAGCAGTTACATGGCCGGCAGCTCTGGAAACACCATATATTTT. It encodes CASSYMAGSSGNTIYF.

J is TRBJ2-5 and V is TRBV5-4; the D call may be TRBD1 or TRBD2 (5 bases each). The CDR3 sequence is 14 residues long. V was shortened by 1 base and J by 1 base, with 8 bases between the two germline ends. Germline V gene lookup returns CDR1 SGHNT and CDR2 YYREEE (reference sequence). DNA for the CDR3: TGTGCCAGCAGCTTGCATGGGGGCCAAGAGACCCAGTACTTC. This sequence encodes CASSLHGGQETQYF.

As concerns this clone: Other DNA sequences within the sample encode an identical CDR3. CDR3 protein: CASRSSSYEQYF. For the CDR3, the DNA is TGTGCCAGCAGGAGCAGCTCCTACGAGCAGTACTTC. The chain is built from TRBV28 and TRBJ2-7; D is uncertain. CDR1 and CDR2 (germline): MDHEN, SYDVKM. V lost 6 bases to trimming and J lost 0 bases, with 6 bases between them. The CDR3 consists of 12 residues.

The chain couples TRBV5-4 to TRBJ1-4; 10 positions agree with TRBD1. V lost 3 bases to trimming and J lost 7 bases; unmatched junction nucleotides: 3. This CDR3 spans 14 amino acids. Germline assignment: CDR1 SGHNT and CDR2 YYREEE (reference sequence). This chain's CDR3 is CASSWDRGLEKLFF. CDR3 DNA sequence: TGTGCCAGCAGCTGGGACAGGGGACTTGAAAAACTGTTTTTT.

The chain recombines TRBV10-3 with TRBJ2-1, with TRBD1 identical over 9 bases. This CDR3 region has 15 residues. CDR1 is ENHRY, CDR2 SYGVKD, per germline. With V trimmed by 10 bases and J by 1 base, 8 bases remained unmatched. CDR3 sequence: CATRDRDGSYNEQFF. The CDR3 bases are TGTGCCACCCGGGACAGGGATGGATCCTACAATGAGCAGTTCTTC.

The chain employs TRBV27 and TRBJ2-1; D gene uncertain. The CDR3 extends over 14 amino acids. V was cut by 0 bases and J by 6 bases, with 9 bases left in between. Germline V gene lookup returns CDR1 MNHEY and CDR2 SMNVEV (reference sequence). The CDR3 DNA sequence: TGTGCCAGCAGTTTATCCGGACCAGTCAATGAGCAGTTCTTC. Its translation: CASSLSGPVNEQFF.

CDR3 DNA sequence: TGTGCCAGCAGTGTAGCAGGGCACGGGCGAAGGCGAGCTTTCTTT. It encodes CASSVAGHGRRRAFF. The chain is built from TRBV6-4 and TRBJ1-1; tentatively, D is TRBD1 (5 bases). The V end was cut by 4 bases, the J end by 10 bases, with 22 bases between. The V gene's germline CDR1 is MRHNA and CDR2 SNTAGT. The CDR3 is 15 residues long.

A single count supports this clone. This chain connects TRBV18 to TRBJ2-4; D is uncertain. Germline V gene sequence: CDR1 KGHSH, CDR2 LQKENI. The CDR3 runs to 21 residues. The germline V and J ends were trimmed by 0 bases and 0 bases, with 24 bases remaining between them. The CDR3 here is CASSPPPFAGGTPLAKNIQYF. The CDR3 DNA sequence: TGTGCCAGCTCACCACCGCCTTTCGCTGGCGGAACACCCTTAGCCAAAAACATTCAGTACTTC.

On this clone: A read error likely explains this, since a far larger clone differs by one base. The V gene is TRBV30, the J gene TRBJ2-5, with D uncertain. Germline V gives CDR1 GTSNPN, CDR2 SVGIG (reference sequence). CDR3 size: 15 residues. V was trimmed by 0 bases and J by 1 base, leaving 12 bases between them. The CDR3 loop is CAWSVLVHGQETQYF. Written as DNA, the CDR3 is TGTGCCTGGAGTGTACTCGTACACGGCCAAGAGACCCAGTACTTC.

In this sample, this clone turned up a few times. The rearrangement links TRBV11-2 to TRBJ1-1, with D perhaps TRBD1 (6 bases). This CDR3 has 15 residues. Looked up from germline, CDR1 is SGHAT and CDR2 is FQNNGV. Deletions cut 3 bases from V and 7 bases from J, with 18 bases between. The CDR3 protein is CASSLRGVRGDEAFF. CDR3 DNA: TGTGCCAGCAGCTTGAGGGGGGTTCGGGGTGATGAAGCTTTCTTT.

In the case of this clone: The likely explanation is a read error, given a far larger clone one base away. This chain links TRBV28 with TRBJ1-2, with D unresolved. Between the trimmed V and J ends, which lost 6 bases and 4 bases, there was a span of 15 bases. This CDR3 region has 14 residues. Germline CDR1 reads MDHEN; CDR2 reads SYDVKM. The CDR3 protein is CASRYQVTGYGYTF. The CDR3 nucleotides are TGTGCCAGCAGATATCAGGTGACTGGCTATGGCTACACCTTC.

This chain uses TRBV19 with TRBJ1-3, with D hard to call. Germline V gene lookup returns CDR1 LNHDA and CDR2 SQIVND (reference sequence). The CDR3 contains 13 residues. Between the trimmed V and J ends, which lost 7 bases and 0 bases, there was a span of 7 bases. CDR3 region: CASKGSSGNTIYF. The DNA of the CDR3 is TGTGCCAGTAAGGGCAGCTCTGGAAACACCATATATTTT.

In DNA form, the CDR3 reads TGTGCCAGTAGTATATTCAATGAGCAGTTCTTC. It encodes CASSIFNEQFF. The chain links TRBV19 to TRBJ2-1; D unclear. Per germline, CDR1 LNHDA and CDR2 SQIVND (reference sequence). The CDR3 is made up of 11 amino acids. V dropped 2 bases and J dropped 6 bases, with 2 bases sitting between them.

The rearrangement links TRBV7-3 to TRBJ1-6; no reliable D call. Germline V lookup: CDR1 SGHTA, CDR2 FQGTGA. The CDR3 runs to 15 residues. Between the trimmed V and J ends, which lost 5 bases and 6 bases, there was a span of 14 bases. The DNA for the CDR3 is TGTGCCAGCAGCGTACGGGCCTATCCTAATTCACCCCTCCACTTT. Its translation: CASSVRAYPNSPLHF.

The V call is TRBV28, the J call TRBJ1-2; 10 bases match TRBD1. The ends lost 6 bases at V and 5 bases at J; junction bases unmatched: 9. The CDR3 consists of 15 residues. The germline V gene has CDR1 MDHEN and CDR2 SYDVKM. This CDR3 reads CASRDPGQGIYGYTF. The CDR3 DNA reads as TGTGCCAGCAGAGACCCGGGACAGGGGATTTATGGCTACACCTTC.